Listed here are 10 T cell receptor beta chains from one sample, sequenced in a study of T-cell reconstitution after alpha-beta-depleted transplantation in children. TCRbeta library construction was performed incorporating unique molecular identifiers. TCRdb reanalysed the PCR reads using MiXCR and keeps one entry per CDR3 protein. This table has about 980,000 distinct CDR3 sequences, 25% to 35% appearing once. This material consisted of PBMCs, mostly from graft donor cells, taken 360 days after TCRalphabeta/CD19-depleted stem cell transplant. These receptors were collected from a boy under three years old who had a stem cell transplant for SCID, so the T cells may come from the graft donor.

This clonotype was counted a few times. For the CDR3, the DNA is TGTGCCAGCAGCAGGGACAGGTTTGAAGCTTTCTTT. Translated: CASSRDRFEAFF. The rearrangement joins TRBV5-5 to TRBJ1-1; TRBD1 agrees at 8 bases. V was clipped by 4 bases and J by 7 bases; unmatched bases: 3. CDR3 length: 12 amino acids. Germline V gene data show CDR1 as SGHKS and CDR2 as YYEKEE (reference sequence).

The chain is built from TRBV20-1 and TRBJ2-7; D unresolved. The CDR3 length is 15 residues. The germline V gene encodes CDR1 DFQATT and CDR2 SNEGSKA (reference sequence). The V end was cut by 3 bases, the J end by 6 bases, with 21 bases between. The CDR3 bases are TGCAGTGCTAGCGCCCTATCCGGACGCAACGGCGAGCAGTACTTC. Its translation is CSASALSGRNGEQYF.

This clonotype appeared a few times. The V gene is TRBV27, the J gene TRBJ1-6; D possibly corresponds to TRBD1 (6 bases). The CDR3 is 17 amino acids. Between the trimmed V and J ends, which lost 5 bases and 10 bases, there was a span of 24 bases. Germline loops: CDR1 MNHEY, CDR2 SMNVEV (reference sequence). CDR3 nucleotides: TGTGCCAGCAGTCTCGGACCGCGCAGGGGCATAGGGTCACCCCTCCACTTT. It translates to CASSLGPRRGIGSPLHF.

This clonotype has just one count. V gene TRBV5-1 combines with J gene TRBJ1-1; D is unclear. Germline-derived CDR1 and CDR2 are SGHRS and YFSETQ. This CDR3 is 12 amino acids long. V lost 5 bases, J lost 2 bases, and 7 bases lay in between. CDR3 sequence: CASRRSNTEAFF. The DNA of the CDR3 is TGCGCCAGCAGGAGATCCAACACTGAAGCTTTCTTT.

The table lists this clonotype with a few counts. The rearrangement uses TRBV4-3 and TRBJ2-2, with 7 positions matching TRBD2. CDR1 is LGHNA and CDR2 is YSLEER in the germline V gene. With 1 base clipped from V and 6 bases from J, the junction kept 8 bases outside the gene matches. CDR3 size: 16 residues. CDR3 nucleotides: TGCGCCAGCAGCCAAGGGGGTACTAGCGCGGCCGGGGAGCTGTTTTTT. Residues: CASSQGGTSAAGELFF.

The gene calls are TRBV6-2 or TRBV6-3 and TRBJ2-5; 7 nucleotides match TRBD1. Looked up from germline, CDR1 is MNHEY and CDR2 is SVGEGT. There are 15 residues in the CDR3. J lost 1 base, V lost 5 bases, and 7 bases had no gene match. CDR3 region: CASSSPGTVQETQYF. The CDR3 nucleotides read TGTGCCAGCAGTAGCCCCGGGACAGTCCAAGAGACCCAGTACTTC.

The chain joins TRBV6-2 or TRBV6-3 to TRBJ2-7; no clear D gene. Deletions cut 2 bases from V and 2 bases from J, with 13 bases between. CDR3 length: 15 residues. The germline V gene has CDR1 MNHEY and CDR2 SVGEGT. For the CDR3, the DNA is TGTGCCAGCAGTTACCCTCCAGTCGCCACCTACGAGCAGTACTTC. Its translation: CASSYPPVATYEQYF.

This chain links TRBV5-1 with TRBJ2-7; 9 positions match TRBD1. CDR1 SGHRS and CDR2 YFSETQ come from the germline V gene. J lost 5 bases, V lost 1 base, and 1 base had no gene match. This CDR3 comprises 13 residues. The CDR3 reads CASSLWTGDEQYF. CDR3 nucleotides: TGCGCCAGCAGCTTGTGGACAGGGGACGAGCAGTACTTC.

This chain joins TRBV6-1 and TRBJ1-1, with TRBD1 matching 9 bases. Looked up from germline, CDR1 is MNHNS and CDR2 is SASEGT. The CDR3 covers 14 residues. J lost 5 bases, V lost 7 bases, and 8 bases had no gene match. The CDR3 nucleotides read TGTGCCAGCACCCCGACAGGGGGGACTACTGAAGCTTTCTTT. Protein sequence: CASTPTGGTTEAFF.

The gene calls are TRBV7-9 and TRBJ1-2; 9 bases align to TRBD1. The length of the CDR3 is 14 residues. Looked up from germline, CDR1 is SEHNR and CDR2 is FQNEAQ (reference sequence). V shed 4 bases and J 4 bases; nucleotides not matched to a gene: 4. CDR3 residues: CASSSPDRGYGYTF. As DNA, the CDR3 is TGTGCCAGCAGCTCACCGGACAGGGGCTATGGCTACACCTTC.